This T cell receptor (beta chain) was sequenced for a study of blood T cell repertoires in COVID-19 (dated by TCRdb to the early 2020s). In the study overall: The collaborator samples originated in the United States, Italy and Spain and spanned the acute and convalescent phases of COVID-19. The prospective study material was composed of cDNA or gDNA derived from T cells, B-cell-depleted T cells, or PBMCs. Subjects who had been exposed to COVID-19, were actively infected with it, or had recovered from it provided the deeply sampled blood TCRbeta repertoires that made up the dataset. The repertoires were released in a freely available public database intended as a resource for research on the immune response to SARS-CoV-2. The samples were drawn from two sources: the first 160 participants of the ongoing ImmuneRACE study, and 1,000 to 1,500 subjects contributed by 6 global collaborators. Sample metadata almost always included a de-identified subject ID, COVID-19 status, age in years and sex. Where available, HLA class I and class II types were obtained from metadata supplied by the sample provider rather than from assay-based typing.

Remarks on this clone: Its antigen remains undetermined. No qualities accompany the bases; no much larger clone lies one base away.

TCRbeta CDR3 regions were amplified from genomic DNA by means of the immunoSEQ Assay, a bias-controlled multiplex PCR. Per the source publication's procedure: Within the assay, amplification of reference gene primers was used to estimate how many nucleated cells each sample contained. To quantify the absolute abundance of each unique TCRbeta CDR3 rearrangement, sequence reads were collapsed and filtered. For each sample, productive Simpson clonality was calculated by taking the square root of Simpson's diversity index across productive rearrangements. Drawn from immuneACCESS, this table holds only the in-frame rearrangements with V and J called that TCRdb kept. Clones are partly lost; checked studies trace under half to an unresolved V gene and leave the rest unexplained. The V and J calls and clone size come from that table; D and trimming were worked out from the DNA. This sample holds some 83,000 clones; approximately 80% were observed only once. The ten most abundant clones make up 11% of the sample.

General study outcomes and caveats: The quantity of clinical and demographic metadata differed by source and by participant and was supplied without curation.

Each collaborating institution followed its own protocols to collect whole blood in K2EDTA tubes. For TCRbeta analysis, collaborator samples were shipped as frozen whole blood, as isolated PBMCs, or as DNA extracted from either sample type. CDR1 and CDR2 are read off the germline V gene as SGHRS and YFSETQ. Trimmed from V: 2 bases; trimmed from J: 6 bases; junction bases lacking a gene match: 9. The CDR3, cysteine through phenylalanine, is 15 amino acids long. This entry keeps only the CDR3 DNA: 45 bases, framed from base 1. This clonotype was sampled from a man aged 50-60 years with acute or convalescent COVID-19. The chain is encoded by TRBV5-1 joined to TRBJ2-3; 7 bases in the junction line up with TRBD1. The sequenced sample was peripheral blood. The DNA is TGCGCCAGCAGCTTACTTCGGATGGACAGGGATACGCAGTATTTT. This yields the protein CASSLLRMDRDTQYF.